This T cell receptor (beta chain) derives from a study of Graves' ophthalmopathy and Graves' hyperthyroidism. RNA transcripts yielded amplified TCR beta CDR3 regions. First-round RT-PCR used HTBI primers; second-round multiplex PCR followed. TCRdb redid the calling of the multiplex PCR reads with MiXCR, one entry per CDR3 protein. The sample comprises over 200,000 distinct CDR3 sequences, under 30% of which are singletons, and approximately 9.1% rests with the top ten. Exclusion covered patients with other autoimmune diseases or uncontrolled infections (as well as pregnancy or lactation). This clonotype appeared many times. Per germline, CDR1 MNHEY and CDR2 SVGAGI. The CDR3 has 16 amino acids. J lost 4 bases, V lost 4 bases, and 10 bases had no gene match.

The sequencing sample was made of peripheral blood. The V and J genes are TRBV6-5 and TRBJ2-7; the match to TRBD2 covers 10 bases. This TCR was sampled from a man aged 45-65 years with Graves' ophthalmopathy. CDR3 loop: CASSSPLVAGGYEQYF. DNA of the CDR3: TGTGCCAGCAGTTCGCCTCTGGTAGCGGGAGGTTACGAGCAGTACTTC.